Listed below are T cell receptor beta chains from one sample, sequenced in a study of cytomegalovirus exposure and HLA in healthy donors. Measured with immunoSEQ multiplex PCR; TCRdb has only the in-frame clones, and not every one. The table records 250,000 to 350,000 clones, roughly 87% of them present only once. The material sequenced was PBMCs. The source of these receptors is a woman aged 30 to 39 in good health and CMV-seropositive. CDR3s include the opening cysteine and the closing phenylalanine or tryptophan. The D gene is left open where the match is weak. The size of a clone is reported for some rows only, either as once, few or many, or as a class for expanded clones.

>TRBV7-9|TRBD1|TRBJ2-7|NA
TGTGCCAGCAGTCCCCCCGGCCAGGGGGCCTCCTACGAGCAGTACTTC
CASSPPGQGASYEQYF
>TRBV19|NA|TRBJ2-4|NA
TGTGCCAGTAGTACTAGCCACGCTGGAAGGGGTAACATTCAGTACTTC
CASSTSHAGRGNIQYF
>TRBV27|NA|TRBJ1-5|NA
TGTGCCAGCAGGGCAGGGGTCATCGATCAGCCCCAGCATTTT
CASRAGVIDQPQHF
>TRBV5-1|NA|TRBJ2-7|NA
TGCGCCAGCAGCTTGGGCAGGGAGACGGGAGAGCAGTACTTC
CASSLGRETGEQYF
>TRBV27|NA|TRBJ1-5|NA
TGTGCCAGCAGTCCTAACTCATATAGCAATCAGCCCCAGCATTTT
CASSPNSYSNQPQHF
>TRBV4-1|NA|TRBJ2-7|few
TGCGCCAGCAGCAGCCCAGGAGGTTTGTACGAGCAGTACTTC
CASSSPGGLYEQYF
>TRBV4-2|NA|TRBJ1-3|NA
TGTGCCAGCAGCCAAGCCCCAGGGCTTAGCTCTGGAAACACCATATATTTT
CASSQAPGLSSGNTIYF
>TRBV2|TRBD1|TRBJ2-3|NA
TGTGCCAGCAGTGCAGGGACAGGGCCCACAGATACGCAGTATTTT
CASSAGTGPTDTQYF
>TRBV5-1|NA|TRBJ2-3|once
TGCGCCAGCAGCCTTCGAAACAGGGAGAGCACAGATACGCAGTATTTT
CASSLRNRESTDTQYF
>TRBV5-8|NA|TRBJ2-1|NA
TGTGCCAGCAGCTTGCTCGGACCTTACTCCAATGAGCAGTTCTTC
CASSLLGPYSNEQFF
>TRBV4-1|NA|TRBJ2-7|NA
TGCGCCAGCAGCCCTCTAACCGATTACTACGAGCAGTACTTC
CASSPLTDYYEQYF
>TRBV29-1|NA|TRBJ2-3|NA
TGCAGCGTTGAAGGGGGGCTGGATACGCAGTATTTT
CSVEGGLDTQYF
>TRBV6-5|TRBD1|TRBJ1-1|NA
TGTGCCAGCAAAAACCCAGGGGGCTACACTGAAGCTTTCTTT
CASKNPGGYTEAFF
>TRBV19|TRBD1|TRBJ1-6|NA
TGTGCCAGTAGTATGGGACAGGGGCATTCACCCCTCCACTTT
CASSMGQGHSPLHF
>TRBV9|NA|TRBJ1-1|NA
TGTGCCAGCAGCGTGGTAACAGGGCCGAACACTGAAGCTTTCTTT
CASSVVTGPNTEAFF
>TRBV29-1|TRBD1|TRBJ2-7|NA
TGCAGCGTTGCGACAGGGGCGGGGTACGAGCAGTACTTC
CSVATGAGYEQYF
>TRBV6-1|NA|TRBJ2-7|NA
TGTGCCAGCACCCCAAGGCGAGCGGCATCTAGGGAGCAGTACTTC
CASTPRRAASREQYF
>TRBV6-5|NA|TRBJ2-7|NA
TGTGCCAGCAGTTATAAATCGATGACAGGCTGGTACGAGCAGTACTTC
CASSYKSMTGWYEQYF
>TRBV2|NA|TRBJ2-7|NA
TGTGCCAGCAGTTACGCCGTAGGGGGGGACTACGAGCAGTACTTC
CASSYAVGGDYEQYF
>TRBV11-2|NA|TRBJ1-3|NA
TGTGCCAGCAGCTTACTGGGCAACTCTGGAAACACCATATATTTT
CASSLLGNSGNTIYF
>TRBV10-3|TRBD2|TRBJ2-5|NA
TGTGCCACCTTCCAGGGAAAGACTAGCGGAGTCCAAGAGACCCAGTACTTC
CATFQGKTSGVQETQYF
>TRBV18|NA|TRBJ2-2|NA
TGTGCCAGCTCACCGTCCACAGCCAACACCGGGGAGCTGTTTTTT
CASSPSTANTGELFF
>TRBV5-5|NA|TRBJ2-5|NA
TGTGCCAGCATAAGTGGCCGCCAAGAGACCCAGTACTTC
CASISGRQETQYF
>TRBV19|NA|TRBJ2-1|NA
TGTGCCAGTAGTACTCCCGGGGTTGGACCGATAGACAATGAGCAGTTCTTC
CASSTPGVGPIDNEQFF
>TRBV7-2|NA|TRBJ2-7|few
TGTGCCAGCAGCATAGAGAGGTCTGCCTACGAGCAGTACTTC
CASSIERSAYEQYF
>TRBV6-5|TRBD1|TRBJ1-1|NA
TGTGCCAGCAGTTACTCTGACAGGGGCACTGAAGCTTTCTTT
CASSYSDRGTEAFF
>TRBV27|TRBD2|TRBJ2-5|NA
TGTGCCAGCAAACGAGCGGGAGCGGCGGAGACCCAGTACTTC
CASKRAGAAETQYF
>TRBV19|NA|TRBJ2-1|NA
TGTGCCAGTAGTATCCCCGCTGGAACTGTCAATGAGCAGTTCTTC
CASSIPAGTVNEQFF
>TRBV7-7|NA|TRBJ2-7|NA
TGTGCCAGCAGCTCGAACAACCGTGCGGGAGAGCAGTACTTC
CASSSNNRAGEQYF
>TRBV20-1|TRBD1|TRBJ2-5|NA
TGCAGTGCTGGGCCGGGACAGGTAGACTTC
CSAGPGQVDF
>TRBV29-1|TRBD2|TRBJ2-7|NA
TGCAGCGTTGAACTAGCGGGAGGCGAGCAGTACTTC
CSVELAGGEQYF
>TRBV7-9|NA|TRBJ2-1|NA
TGTGCCAGCAGCTTCAGGGTCCCACTAGCCCCAGCGGGTAATGAGCAGTTCTTC
CASSFRVPLAPAGNEQFF
>TRBV27|NA|TRBJ1-1|NA
TGTGCCAGCAGTTTGCGGGTTTTAACTGAAGCTTTCTTT
CASSLRVLTEAFF
>TRBV11-2|NA|TRBJ1-5|NA
TGTGCCAGCAGCCCACAGGGTCATAGCAATCAGCCCCAGCATTTT
CASSPQGHSNQPQHF
>TRBV5-6|TRBD2|TRBJ2-2|NA
TGTGCCAGCAGCTTGGTAGCGGGGCAGATTAACACCGGGGAGCTGTTTTTT
CASSLVAGQINTGELFF
>TRBV11-2|NA|TRBJ2-5|few
TGTGCCAGCAGCTTAGTGGGGGGAGAGCGAAGAGAGACCCAGTACTTC
CASSLVGGERRETQYF
>TRBV28|TRBD1|TRBJ2-7|once
TGTGCCAGCACCCCAGGGGGATACGAGCAGTACTTC
CASTPGGYEQYF
>TRBV6-1|NA|TRBJ2-3|once
TGTGCCAGCAGTGTCCTTAAGACAGATACGCAGTATTTT
CASSVLKTDTQYF
>TRBV5-4|NA|TRBJ1-1|NA
TGTGCCAGCAGCTTCGTAAAGACACCTGAAGCTTTCTTT
CASSFVKTPEAFF
>TRBV6-5|NA|TRBJ2-7|NA
TGTGCCAGCAAGAAGGGACCGGTCGAGCAGTACTTC
CASKKGPVEQYF
>TRBV19|NA|TRBJ2-7|once
TGTGCCAGTTCAACGGTCTACGAGCAGTACTTC
CASSTVYEQYF
>TRBV6-5|NA|TRBJ1-5|NA
TGTGCCAGCAGTCCGGGGTACAGGGAGCCCCAGCATTTT
CASSPGYREPQHF